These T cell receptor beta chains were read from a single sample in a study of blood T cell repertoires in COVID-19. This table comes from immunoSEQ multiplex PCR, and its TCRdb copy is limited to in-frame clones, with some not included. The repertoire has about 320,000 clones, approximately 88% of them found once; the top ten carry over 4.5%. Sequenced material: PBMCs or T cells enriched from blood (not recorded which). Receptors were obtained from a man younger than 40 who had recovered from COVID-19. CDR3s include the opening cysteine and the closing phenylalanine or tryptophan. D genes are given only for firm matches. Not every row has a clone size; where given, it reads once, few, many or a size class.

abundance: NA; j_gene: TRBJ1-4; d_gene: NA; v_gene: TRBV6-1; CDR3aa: CASSEGGGEKLFF; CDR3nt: TGTGCCAGCAGTGAGGGGGGAGGCGAAAAACTGTTTTTT
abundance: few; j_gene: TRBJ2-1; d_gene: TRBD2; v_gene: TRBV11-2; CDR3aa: CASSFLGSWRGNEQFF; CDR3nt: TGTGCCAGCAGCTTCCTCGGGAGTTGGCGGGGGAATGAGCAGTTCTTC
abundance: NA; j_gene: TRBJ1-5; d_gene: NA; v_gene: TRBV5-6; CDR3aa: CASSSQGSNQPQHF; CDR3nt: TGTGCCAGCAGCTCCCAGGGTAGCAATCAGCCCCAGCATTTT
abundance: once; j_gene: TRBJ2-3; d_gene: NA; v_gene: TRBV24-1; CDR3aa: CATSGRGMSTDTQYF; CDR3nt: TGTGCCACCAGTGGACGAGGGATGAGCACAGATACGCAGTATTTT
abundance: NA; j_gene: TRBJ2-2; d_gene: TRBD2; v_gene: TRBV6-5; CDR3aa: CASRLAGPSGGELFF; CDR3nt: TGTGCCAGCCGACTAGCGGGGCCCTCGGGGGGGGAGCTGTTTTTT
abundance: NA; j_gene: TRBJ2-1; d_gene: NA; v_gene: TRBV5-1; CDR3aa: CASSLEGLDNEQFF; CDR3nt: TGCGCCAGCAGCTTGGAGGGACTCGACAATGAGCAGTTCTTC
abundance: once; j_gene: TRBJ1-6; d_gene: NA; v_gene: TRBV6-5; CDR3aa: CASTGPSTGGSPLHF; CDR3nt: TGTGCCAGCACCGGGCCGAGCACTGGAGGTTCACCCCTCCACTTT
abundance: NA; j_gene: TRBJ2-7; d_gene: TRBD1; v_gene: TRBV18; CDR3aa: CASSQAGQGSYEQYF; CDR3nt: TGTGCCAGCTCGCAAGCGGGACAGGGCAGCTACGAGCAGTACTTC
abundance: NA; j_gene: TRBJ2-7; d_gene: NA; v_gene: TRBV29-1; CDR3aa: CSVMWGLGRRSSYEQYF; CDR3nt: TGCAGCGTTATGTGGGGGCTGGGCAGGAGGAGCTCCTACGAGCAGTACTTC
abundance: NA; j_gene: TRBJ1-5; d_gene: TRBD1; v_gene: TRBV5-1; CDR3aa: CASSEGTGRNQPQHF; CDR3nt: TGCGCCAGCAGCGAAGGGACAGGACGAAATCAGCCCCAGCATTTT
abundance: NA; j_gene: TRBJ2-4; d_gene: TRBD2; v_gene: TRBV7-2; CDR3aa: CASSLVGGGLAKNIQYF; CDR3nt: TGTGCCAGCAGCTTAGTGGGCGGGGGATTAGCCAAAAACATTCAGTACTTC
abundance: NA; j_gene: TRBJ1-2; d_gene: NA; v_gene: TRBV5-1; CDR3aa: CASSPKGTLGGYTF; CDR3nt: TGCGCCAGCAGCCCGAAAGGGACATTGGGTGGCTACACCTTC
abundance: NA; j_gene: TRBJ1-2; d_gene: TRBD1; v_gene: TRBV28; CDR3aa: CASSFTKQGTYGYTF; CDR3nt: TGTGCCAGCAGTTTTACTAAACAGGGGACCTATGGCTACACCTTC
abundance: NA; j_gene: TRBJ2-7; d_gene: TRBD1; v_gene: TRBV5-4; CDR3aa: CASSNPQGNFYEQYF; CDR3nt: TGTGCCAGCAGCAACCCACAGGGGAACTTCTACGAGCAGTACTTC
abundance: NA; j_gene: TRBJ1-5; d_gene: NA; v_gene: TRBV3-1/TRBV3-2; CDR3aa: CASSQDSGYQPQHF; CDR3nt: TGTGCCAGCAGCCAAGATTCGGGTTATCAGCCCCAGCATTTT
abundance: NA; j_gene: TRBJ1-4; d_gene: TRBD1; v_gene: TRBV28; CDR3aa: CASSLTGVGEKLFF; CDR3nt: TGTGCCAGCAGTTTAACAGGGGTGGGTGAAAAACTGTTTTTT
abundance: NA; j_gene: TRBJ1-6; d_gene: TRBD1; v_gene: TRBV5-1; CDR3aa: CASSLAGQGNSPLHF; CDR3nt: TGCGCCAGCAGCTTGGCTGGACAGGGTAATTCACCCCTCCACTTT
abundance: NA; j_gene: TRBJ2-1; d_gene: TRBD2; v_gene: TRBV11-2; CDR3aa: CASSRLSRTSGGPYNEQFF; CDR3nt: TGTGCCAGCAGCAGACTTAGTCGGACTAGCGGGGGACCCTACAATGAGCAGTTCTTC
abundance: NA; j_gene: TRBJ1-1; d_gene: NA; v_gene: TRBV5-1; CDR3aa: CASSLGQPPYEAFF; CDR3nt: TGCGCCAGCAGCTTGGGACAGCCTCCATATGAAGCTTTCTTT
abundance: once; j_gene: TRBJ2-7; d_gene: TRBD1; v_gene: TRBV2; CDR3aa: CASAKQGKKNYEQYF; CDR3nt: TGTGCCAGCGCCAAACAGGGGAAAAAAAACTACGAGCAGTACTTC
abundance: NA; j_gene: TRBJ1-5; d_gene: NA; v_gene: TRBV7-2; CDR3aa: CASSPGRTSGPQHF; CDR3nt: TGTGCCAGCAGCCCGGGGAGGACCTCAGGACCCCAGCATTTT
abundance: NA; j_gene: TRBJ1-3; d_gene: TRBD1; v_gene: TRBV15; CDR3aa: CATRQGGVHTIYF; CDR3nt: TGTGCCACCAGACAGGGGGGCGTCCACACCATATATTTT
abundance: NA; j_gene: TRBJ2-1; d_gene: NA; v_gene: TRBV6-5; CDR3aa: CASSYSSLFSEQFF; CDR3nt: TGTGCCAGCAGTTACTCCTCTCTTTTTTCTGAGCAGTTCTTC
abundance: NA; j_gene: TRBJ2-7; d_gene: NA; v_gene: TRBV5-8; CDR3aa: CASSGDWQQYF; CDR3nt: TGTGCCAGCAGCGGGGACTGGCAGCAGTACTTC
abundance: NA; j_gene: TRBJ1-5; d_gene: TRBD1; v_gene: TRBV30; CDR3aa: CAWSALQGAGQPQHF; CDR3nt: TGTGCCTGGAGTGCCCTACAGGGGGCAGGTCAGCCCCAGCATTTT
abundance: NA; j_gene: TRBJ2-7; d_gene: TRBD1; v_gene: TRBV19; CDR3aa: CASSMGLGQGAYEQYF; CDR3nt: TGTGCCAGTAGTATGGGCCTGGGACAGGGGGCTTACGAGCAGTACTTC
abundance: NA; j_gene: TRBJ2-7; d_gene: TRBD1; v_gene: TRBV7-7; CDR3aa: CASSETGTPTIREQYF; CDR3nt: TGTGCCAGCAGCGAGACAGGGACCCCCACGATCCGCGAGCAGTACTTC
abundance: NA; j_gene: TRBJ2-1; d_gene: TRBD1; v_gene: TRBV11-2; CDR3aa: CASSPRLTVRTGDEQFF; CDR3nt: TGTGCCAGCAGCCCCCGCCTAACAGTAAGAACAGGGGATGAGCAGTTCTTC
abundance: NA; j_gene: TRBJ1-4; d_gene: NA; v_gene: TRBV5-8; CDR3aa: CASSSRGEKLFF; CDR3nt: TGTGCCAGCAGCTCACGGGGAGAAAAACTGTTTTTT
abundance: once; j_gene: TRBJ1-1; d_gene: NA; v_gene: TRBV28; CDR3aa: CASRSTVYEAFF; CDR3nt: TGTGCCAGCAGGTCGACAGTATATGAAGCTTTCTTT
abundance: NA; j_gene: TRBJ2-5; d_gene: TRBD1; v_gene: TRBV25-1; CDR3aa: CASSSWGGQGLETQYF; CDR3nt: TGTGCCAGCAGCTCCTGGGGGGGACAGGGACTGGAGACCCAGTACTTC